These 32 T cell receptor beta chains came from one sample sequenced in a study of radiation and T cells in renal cell carcinoma. Time point of the sample: blood 2 weeks post-SBRT. The treatment: 15 Gy SBRT to primary tumor, nephrectomy 4 weeks later. Measured with immunoSEQ multiplex PCR; TCRdb has only the in-frame clones, and not every one. The sample lists about 130,000 clones, approximately 75% occurring once. Sequencing used blood, obtained from a patient whose treatment included radiotherapy and nephrectomy. All receptors come from a woman in her sixties with renal cell carcinoma.

The rearrangement joins TRBV27 to TRBJ2-7; no firm D call. Germline V gene lookup returns CDR1 MNHEY and CDR2 SMNVEV (reference sequence). This CDR3 is 13 amino acids long. V lost 5 bases and J lost 1, with 9 bases in between. The DNA for the CDR3 is TGTGCCAGCAGTCTTTCGTGGTCCTACGAGCAGTACTTC. It codes for CASSLSWSYEQYF.

This clone occurred many times. The chain uses TRBV14 and TRBJ2-5, with TRBD2 as a possible D gene (5 bases). V lost 3 bases and J lost 5, with 7 bases in between. This CDR3 spans 12 amino acids. Germline-derived CDR1 and CDR2 are SGHDN and FVKESK. For the CDR3, the DNA is TGTGCCAGCAGCCATTGGGAGGAGACCCAGTACTTC. Protein sequence: CASSHWEETQYF.

The V call is TRBV7-9, the J call TRBJ2-7; unclear D gene. CDR1 and CDR2 (germline): SEHNR, FQNEAQ (reference sequence). This CDR3 is 11 amino acids long. V was cut by 5 bases and J by 0 bases, with 2 bases left in between. CDR3 DNA sequence: TGTGCCAGCAGCGGCTCCTACGAGCAGTACTTC. It encodes CASSGSYEQYF.

This clone came up a few times. The rearrangement joins TRBV7-8 to TRBJ1-5; perhaps TRBD1 as D (5 bases). Trimming cost V 1 base and J 1 base, with 11 bases left between them. The germline gives CDR1 SGHVS, CDR2 FQNEAQ. The CDR3 has 16 residues. For the CDR3, the DNA is TGTGCCAGCAGCTTAGGGGCAGGGACCAGCAATCAGCCCCAGCATTTT. The encoded protein is CASSLGAGTSNQPQHF.

Comments on this clone: The germline gene is not matched at one end of the junction; a read error may be the cause. V usage is TRBV10-3 and J usage is TRBJ2-1; tentatively, D is TRBD1 or TRBD2 (5 bases each). This CDR3 is built from 14 residues. CDR1 and CDR2 from the germline V gene are ENHRY and SYGVKD. CDR3 in DNA: TGTGCCATCGGTGAGGGGAGAGCTTACAATGAGCAGTTCTTC. Its protein is CAIGEGRAYNEQFF.

The chain is built from TRBV5-4 and TRBJ2-7; TRBD1 matches 8 bases. V lost 4 bases to trimming and J lost 3 bases; unmatched junction nucleotides: 15. The germline V gene has CDR1 SGHNT and CDR2 YYREEE (reference sequence). The CDR3 spans 17 residues. The CDR3 DNA follows: TGTGCCAGCAGCCGTACCTACTCCGGGACAGGATACTACGAGCAGTACTTC. Translating gives CASSRTYSGTGYYEQYF.

V is TRBV27 and J is TRBJ1-1; 7 positions match TRBD1. Looked up from germline, CDR1 is MNHEY and CDR2 is SMNVEV (reference sequence). Losses at the gene ends were 5 bases for V and 4 bases for J; bases not matched to a gene: 10. The CDR3 is made up of 15 amino acids. CDR3 in DNA: TGTGCCAGCAGTCCCGGACAGGTACGGGGCACTGAAGCTTTCTTT. Translation gives CASSPGQVRGTEAFF.

This chain links TRBV11-3 with TRBJ2-3; 9 bases fit TRBD1. The CDR3 length is 16 residues. The ends lost 3 bases at V and 5 bases at J; junction bases unmatched: 9. CDR1 and CDR2 from the germline V gene are SGHNT and YENEEA. Here the CDR3 reads CASSLEGTGPIDTQYF. In DNA, the CDR3 is TGTGCCAGCAGCTTGGAAGGGACAGGGCCCATAGATACGCAGTATTTT.

The chain combines TRBV30 with TRBJ2-1; D uncertain. Per germline, CDR1 GTSNPN and CDR2 SVGIG (reference sequence). This CDR3 is 15 amino acids long. The V end lost 2 bases, the J end lost 0 bases, and 11 bases lay between the germline ends. CDR3 nucleotide sequence: TGTGCCTGGAGTCGATCTCCCTCCTCCTACAATGAGCAGTTCTTC. Protein product: CAWSRSPSSYNEQFF. The variable domain in full, with the rest retrieved from reference TRBV30 and TRBJ2-1, is SQTIHQWPATLVQPVGSPLSLECTVEGTSNPNLYWYRQAAGRGLQLLFYSVGIGQISSEVPQNLSASRPQDRQFILSSKKLLLSDSGFYLCAWSRSPSSYNEQFFGPGTRLTVL.

The chain recombines TRBV2 with TRBJ2-5, with TRBD2 matching over 13 bases. The CDR3 contains 15 residues. V trimming: 6 bases; J trimming: 4 bases; junction bases outside the gene matches: 5. The germline gives CDR1 SNHLY, CDR2 FYNNEI. CDR3 coding DNA: TGTGCCAGCAGCGCCGGGACTAGCGGGGCAGAGACCCAGTACTTC. Translated: CASSAGTSGAETQYF.

This sequence joins TRBV6-5 and TRBJ1-1; 9 nucleotides line up with TRBD1. The germline V gene encodes CDR1 MNHEY and CDR2 SVGAGI. The CDR3 sequence is 15 residues long. After removal of 1 base from V and 5 bases from J, the junction contained 5 bases not matched to a gene. This chain's CDR3 is CASSYWTGTGTEAFF. Here the CDR3 DNA reads TGTGCCAGCAGTTACTGGACCGGGACAGGGACTGAAGCTTTCTTT.

CDR3 coding DNA: TGTGCCAGCAGCGTAGCAGGCATGAACACTGAAGCTTTCTTT. Amino acid sequence: CASSVAGMNTEAFF. This sequence joins TRBV9 and TRBJ1-1, with D unclear. Germline lookup yields CDR1 SGDLS and CDR2 YYNGEE. The CDR3 covers 14 residues. With 0 bases removed from V and 0 bases from J, the gap between germline ends came to 6 bases.

The chain couples TRBV6-7 to TRBJ2-4; D call uncertain. TRBV6-7 is assigned to the ORF class and has an uncertain function. The V gene lost 2 bases and the J gene lost 0 bases, with 29 bases spanning the gap. The CDR3 loop spans 22 amino acids. The CDR3 bases are TGTGCCAGCAGTTACCCCCCAGCCCTAGGGATACACGCAGTTCTAGCCAAAAACATTCAGTACTTC. Translated: CASSYPPALGIHAVLAKNIQYF.

V and J are TRBV4-1 and TRBJ1-5, with 7 positions matching TRBD1. The germline gives CDR1 MGHRA, CDR2 YSYEKL. The CDR3 extends over 16 amino acids. Trimming at V came to 3 bases and at J to 3 bases, leaving 8 bases not matched to a gene. The CDR3 is CASSQESRGANQPQHF. The CDR3 DNA sequence: TGCGCCAGCAGCCAGGAGAGCAGGGGGGCCAATCAGCCCCAGCATTTT.

The chain joins TRBV5-4 to TRBJ1-2; 8 positions match TRBD1. Germline trimming cut 4 bases from V and 3 bases from J; bases unmatched to any gene: 8. Per the germline V gene, CDR1 is SGHNT and CDR2 is YYREEE (reference sequence). This CDR3 is 15 amino acids long. CDR3 nucleotides: TGTGCCAGCAGCCTTCGGACAGGGTTGGACTATGGCTACACCTTC. Its translation is CASSLRTGLDYGYTF.

This clone appeared once. The chain employs TRBV18 and TRBJ2-1; TRBD2 agrees at 11 bases. J lost 4 bases, V lost 3 bases, and 2 bases had no gene match. The CDR3 length is 15 residues. Germline CDR1 reads KGHSH; CDR2 reads LQKENI. CDR3: CASSPGTSGYNEQFF. CDR3 DNA: TGTGCCAGCTCACCGGGGACTAGCGGATACAATGAGCAGTTCTTC.

The chain couples TRBV27 to TRBJ2-6, with D perhaps matching TRBD1 (6 bases). Between the trimmed V and J ends, which lost 6 bases and 0 bases, there was a span of 15 bases. Looked up from germline, CDR1 is MNHEY and CDR2 is SMNVEV (reference sequence). This CDR3 region has 17 residues. The CDR3 here is CASRSGQRLSGANVLTF. The CDR3 coding sequence is TGTGCCAGCAGGAGTGGACAGCGCCTCTCTGGGGCCAACGTCCTGACTTTC.

The chain combines TRBV5-6 with TRBJ2-5, with 13 bases aligning to TRBD2. The CDR3 has 15 amino acids. The germline V gene encodes CDR1 SGHDT and CDR2 YYEEEE. With 0 bases clipped from V and 5 bases from J, the junction kept 1 base outside the gene matches. CDR3 sequence: CASSLVTSGRETQYF. In DNA form, the CDR3 reads TGTGCCAGCAGCTTGGTGACTAGCGGGAGGGAGACCCAGTACTTC. The variable domain in full, with the rest retrieved from reference TRBV5-6 and TRBJ2-5, is DAGVTQSPTHLIKTRGQQVTLRCSPKSGHDTVSWYQQALGQGPQFIFQYYEEEERQRGNFPDRFSGHQFPNYSSELNVNALLLGDSALYLCASSLVTSGRETQYFGPGTRLLVL.

This chain connects TRBV7-9 to TRBJ1-2, with D hard to call. The CDR3 contains 11 residues. CDR1 is SEHNR and CDR2 is FQNEAQ in the germline V gene (reference sequence). V shed 6 bases and J shed 2 bases, with 4 bases lying between them. The CDR3 is CASRGNYGYTF. The CDR3 DNA is TGTGCCAGCAGGGGAAACTATGGCTACACCTTC.

CDR3 protein: CATSIGGANTGELFF. As DNA, the CDR3 is TGTGCCACCAGCATAGGGGGGGCGAACACCGGGGAGCTGTTTTTT. The chain couples TRBV15 to TRBJ2-2; TRBD2 might be the D (7 bases). V was pared by 4 bases and J by 0 bases, with 9 bases between. The length of the CDR3 is 15 residues. Germline CDR1 and CDR2: LNHNV and YYDKDF (reference sequence).

The V call is TRBV7-2, the J call TRBJ1-5; TRBD1 aligns across 7 bases. Germline trimming cut 0 bases from V and 7 bases from J; bases unmatched to any gene: 6. The CDR3 sequence is 15 residues long. The germline V gene has CDR1 SGHTA and CDR2 FQGNSA. The CDR3 region has the DNA TGTGCCAGCAGCTTAGCGGGAGGGGGCTGGCAGCCCCAGCATTTT. Its translation is CASSLAGGGWQPQHF.

The rearrangement uses TRBV27 and TRBJ2-2, with 11 bases that match TRBD2. Germline V gene data show CDR1 as MNHEY and CDR2 as SMNVEV (reference sequence). J lost 3 bases, V lost 8 bases, and 11 bases had no gene match. CDR3 length equals 17 residues. The CDR3 loop reads CASPQLAGGIDTGELFF. CDR3 DNA: TGTGCCAGCCCTCAGCTAGCGGGAGGCATTGACACCGGGGAGCTGTTTTTT.

This rearrangement joins TRBV4-2 to TRBJ1-2; TRBD1 is a possible D gene (6 bases). Germline CDR1 LGHNA, CDR2 YNFKEQ. The V end was cut by 3 bases, the J end by 8 bases, with 10 bases between. The CDR3 contains 12 residues. The DNA for the CDR3 is TGTGCCAGCAGCCAGGGGGCGAACGGCTACACCTTC. This gives the protein CASSQGANGYTF.

The chain joins TRBV28 to TRBJ1-2; D unclear. The germline V gene has CDR1 MDHEN and CDR2 SYDVKM. The CDR3 has 13 residues. V was shortened by 5 bases and J by 4 bases, with 11 bases between the two germline ends. CDR3 coding DNA: TGTGCCAGCAGTCCCTGGGGATCCTATGGCTACACCTTC. This codes for CASSPWGSYGYTF.

This rearrangement joins TRBV30 to TRBJ2-1; no reliable D call. V was clipped by 1 base and J by 4 bases, with 8 bases between them. CDR3 size: 13 residues. CDR1 GTSNPN and CDR2 SVGIG come from the germline V gene (reference sequence). The CDR3 sequence: CAWSAVGYNEQFF. The CDR3 region has the DNA TGTGCCTGGAGTGCCGTGGGATACAATGAGCAGTTCTTC.

V is TRBV7-9 and J is TRBJ1-5; no clear D. CDR1 and CDR2 (germline): SEHNR, FQNEAQ (reference sequence). There are 12 residues in the CDR3. Trimming left V 1 base short and J 7 bases short, with 5 bases between. This CDR3 reads CASSLVEQPQHF. The CDR3 DNA is TGTGCCAGCAGCTTAGTGGAACAGCCCCAGCATTTT. The full variable domain, with the rest looked up from reference TRBV7-9 and TRBJ1-5, is DTGVSQNPRHKITKRGQNVTFRCDPISEHNRLYWYRQTLGQGPEFLTYFQNEAQLEKSRLLSDRFSAERPKGSFSTLEIQRTEQGDSAMYLCASSLVEQPQHFGDGTRLSIL.

This clone was counted once. The rearrangement links TRBV14 to TRBJ1-1; no definite D call. V shed 2 bases and J shed 6 bases, with 16 bases lying between them. The CDR3 has 15 amino acids. In germline, CDR1 is SGHDN, CDR2 FVKESK. The CDR3 coding sequence is TGTGCCAGCAGCCAAAACAGCCGGGCCGTATCTGAAGCTTTCTTT. Translation gives CASSQNSRAVSEAFF.

The chain employs TRBV19 and TRBJ1-1, with TRBD1 matching 7 bases. V was pared by 5 bases and J by 4 bases, with 7 bases of the junction left unmatched. The CDR3 is made up of 14 amino acids. Germline V gene lookup returns CDR1 LNHDA and CDR2 SQIVND (reference sequence). The CDR3 region is CASSFLGGGTEAFF. The DNA for the CDR3 is TGTGCCAGTAGTTTCCTAGGGGGCGGCACTGAAGCTTTCTTT.

The V and J genes are TRBV9 and TRBJ2-5; TRBD2 agrees at 9 bases. The V gene's germline CDR1 is SGDLS and CDR2 YYNGEE. The CDR3 covers 16 residues. J lost 2 bases, V lost 0 bases, and 5 bases had no gene match. In DNA form, the CDR3 reads TGTGCCAGCAGCGTAGCTGCGCGGGGGGGACAAGAGACCCAGTACTTC. Its protein is CASSVAARGGQETQYF.

The gene calls are TRBV10-2 and TRBJ2-1; 9 positions agree with TRBD1. The CDR3 has 14 amino acids. CDR1 is WSHSY, CDR2 SAAADI, per germline. Trimming at V came to 10 bases and at J to 4 bases, leaving 8 bases not matched to a gene. CDR3 amino acids: CATTGQGNYNEQFF. CDR3 bases: TGCGCCACGACCGGACAGGGGAATTACAATGAGCAGTTCTTC.

J is TRBJ2-5 and V is TRBV9; 7 nucleotides line up with TRBD2. Judging by the DNA end, TRBJ2-7 fits better; the J call may be wrong. Germline V gene data show CDR1 as SGDLS and CDR2 as YYNGEE. CDR3 length: 19 residues. DNA for the CDR3: TGTGCCAGCAGCGTAATTGTAGTTATCGGGGAGGGCCCTGTCTACGAGCAGTACTTC. This sequence encodes CASSVIVVIGEGPVYEQYF.

This clone appeared a few times. The chain uses TRBV7-9 and TRBJ1-4; D is undetermined. Trimming cost V 3 bases and J 7 bases, with 6 bases left between them. Germline V gene lookup returns CDR1 SEHNR and CDR2 FQNEAQ (reference sequence). This CDR3 is built from 12 residues. In DNA form, the CDR3 reads TGTGCCAGCAGCTTCCTTGGTGAAAAACTGTTTTTT. Encoded protein: CASSFLGEKLFF.